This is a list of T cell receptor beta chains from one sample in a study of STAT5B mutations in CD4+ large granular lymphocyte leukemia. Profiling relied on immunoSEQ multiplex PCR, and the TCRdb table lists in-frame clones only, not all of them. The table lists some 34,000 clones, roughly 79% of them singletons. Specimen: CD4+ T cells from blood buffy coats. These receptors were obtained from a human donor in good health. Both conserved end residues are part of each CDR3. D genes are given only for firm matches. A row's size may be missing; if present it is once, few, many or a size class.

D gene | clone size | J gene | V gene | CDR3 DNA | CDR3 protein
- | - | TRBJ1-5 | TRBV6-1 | TGTGCCAGCAGAATCGCTAGCAATCAGCCCCAGCATTTT | CASRIASNQPQHF
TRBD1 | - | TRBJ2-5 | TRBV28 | TGTGCCAGCAGCCCGAGGACAGGGAGGTGGGAGACCCAGTACTTC | CASSPRTGRWETQYF
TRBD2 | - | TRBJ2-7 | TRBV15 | TGCGCCACCAGCAGACCCAAGACCGGGACTACGACTTACGAGCAGTACTTC | CATSRPKTGTTTYEQYF
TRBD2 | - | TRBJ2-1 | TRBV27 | TGTGCCAGCAGTCCCCGGGACTATTACAATGAGCAGTTCTTC | CASSPRDYYNEQFF
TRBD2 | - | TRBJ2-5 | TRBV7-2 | TGTGCCAGCAGCTCGGCGTTTGGGACTAGCGGGAGTCTAGCGGAGACCCAGTACTTC | CASSSAFGTSGSLAETQYF
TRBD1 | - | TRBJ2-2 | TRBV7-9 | TGTGCCAGCAGCCCCACCCCCGGGACAGGGGGCTCAAACACCGGGGAGCTGTTTTTT | CASSPTPGTGGSNTGELFF
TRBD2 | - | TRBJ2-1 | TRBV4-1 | TGCGCCAGCAGCCAAGTTAAGACTAGCGGGGGACCTCCCTTTTACAATGAGCAGTTCTTC | CASSQVKTSGGPPFYNEQFF
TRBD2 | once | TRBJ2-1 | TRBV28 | TGTGCCAGCAGGCCTCCCCGGACTAGCGGATACAATGAGCAGTTCTTC | CASRPPRTSGYNEQFF
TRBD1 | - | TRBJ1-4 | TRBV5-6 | TGTGCCAGCAGCAGGACAGGGTATGGTGAAAAACTGTTTTTT | CASSRTGYGEKLFF
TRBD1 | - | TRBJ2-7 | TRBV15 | TGTGCCACCAGCACCAGGACAGGGGGCGCGTCCTACGAGCAGTACTTC | CATSTRTGGASYEQYF
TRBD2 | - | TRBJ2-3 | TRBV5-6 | TGTGCCAGCAGGACCTTCGGGGGGGGGAGTTTAGATACGCAGTATTTT | CASRTFGGGSLDTQYF
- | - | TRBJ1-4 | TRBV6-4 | TGTGCCAGCAGTGCCTCCCTGGGCCATAATGAAAAACTGTTTTTT | CASSASLGHNEKLFF
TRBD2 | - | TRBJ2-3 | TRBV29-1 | TGCAGCGTCGGACTAGCGGGAGGCACAGATACGCAGTATTTT | CSVGLAGGTDTQYF
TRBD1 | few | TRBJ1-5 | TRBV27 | TGTGCCAGCAGTCCATCAACAGGGGGCATGACCAGCAATCAGCCCCAGCATTTT | CASSPSTGGMTSNQPQHF
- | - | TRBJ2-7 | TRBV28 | TGTGCCAGCAGTTCCTCCGGGGCATCGTCCTACGAGCAGTACTTC | CASSSSGASSYEQYF
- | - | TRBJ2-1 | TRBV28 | TGTGCCATCTCCGAGCGGAGGTCCTACAATGAGCAGTTCTTC | CAISERRSYNEQFF
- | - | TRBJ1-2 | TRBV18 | TGTGCCAGCTCACCACGAGGGGGGCTCAGTGATGGCTACACCTTC | CASSPRGGLSDGYTF
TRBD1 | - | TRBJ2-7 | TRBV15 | TGTGCCACCAGCCGAAAAGGACAGGGGAGCTCCTACGAGCAGTACTTC | CATSRKGQGSSYEQYF
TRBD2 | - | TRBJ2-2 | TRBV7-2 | TGTGCCAGCAGCCCCGGGGGGTTTGCGAACACCGGGGAGCTGTTTTTT | CASSPGGFANTGELFF
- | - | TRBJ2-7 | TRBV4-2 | TGTGCCAGCAGCCAAGATGCCGCGGCGGGATACGAGCAGTACTTC | CASSQDAAAGYEQYF
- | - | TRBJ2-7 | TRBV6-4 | TGTGCCAGCAGTGACGTGACAGGTTGGGCCTACGAGCAGTACTTC | CASSDVTGWAYEQYF
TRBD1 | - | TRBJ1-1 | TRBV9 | TGTGCCAGCAGCGTAGGGACGACAGGGAATAGTGGCACTGAAGCTTTCTTT | CASSVGTTGNSGTEAFF
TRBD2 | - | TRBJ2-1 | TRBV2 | TGTGCCAGCAGCCCGGGACTAGCTGTCAATGAGCAGTTCTTC | CASSPGLAVNEQFF
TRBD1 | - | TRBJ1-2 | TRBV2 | TGTGCCAGCACATCTGCCGGGACAGCATCTTATGGCTACACCTTC | CASTSAGTASYGYTF
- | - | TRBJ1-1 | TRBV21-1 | TGTGCCAGCAGCACCAGGATAGGGAACACTGAAGCTTTCTTT | CASSTRIGNTEAFF
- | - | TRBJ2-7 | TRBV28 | TGTGCCAGCAGTTTATTCACGGGACCTTACGAGCAGTACTTC | CASSLFTGPYEQYF
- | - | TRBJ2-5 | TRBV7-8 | TGTGCCAGCAGCTTATGGCAGAGCCAAGAGACCCAGTACTTC | CASSLWQSQETQYF
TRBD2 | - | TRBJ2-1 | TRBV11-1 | TGTGCCAGCAGCTTCGGACTAGCGGGAGCCTATGAGCAGTTCTTC | CASSFGLAGAYEQFF